These T cell receptor beta chains were read from a single sample in a study of blood T cell repertoires in COVID-19. The protocol was immunoSEQ multiplex PCR, while the TCRdb copy is restricted to in-frame clones and leaves out a portion. The data show 300,000 to 400,000 clones, 80% to 90% seen once. The source material was PBMCs or T cells enriched from blood (not recorded which). The receptors shown here come from a woman in her thirties or forties with acute COVID-19. Both conserved end residues are part of each CDR3. D genes are given only for firm matches. Rows may omit the clone size; those that give it use once, few, many or a size class.

clone_size,d_call,j_call,v_call,cdr3_nt,cdr3_aa
-,-,TRBJ1-1,TRBV7-2,TGTGCCAGCAGCTGGGGACACCCAAACACTGAAGCTTTCTTT,CASSWGHPNTEAFF
-,TRBD2,TRBJ2-1,TRBV6-5,TGTGCCAGCAGCAGACTAGCAGCCAATGAGCAGTTCTTC,CASSRLAANEQFF
-,TRBD1,TRBJ2-5,TRBV7-9,TGTGCCAGCAGCTTAATGGGGACAGGTCCGGAGACCCAGTACTTC,CASSLMGTGPETQYF
-,-,TRBJ2-3,TRBV4-3,TGCGCCAGCAGCCAAGGAAGCCAGGGGAACACAGATACGCAGTATTTT,CASSQGSQGNTDTQYF
-,-,TRBJ2-7,TRBV9,TGTGCCAGCGGCCCGGGAACAGCATTCGGGGAGCAGTACTTC,CASGPGTAFGEQYF
few,-,TRBJ1-4,TRBV4-1,TGCGCCAGCAGGCAAACAGGAGCAACTAATGAAAAACTGTTTTTT,CASRQTGATNEKLFF
few,-,TRBJ1-2,TRBV25-1,TGTGCCAGCAGCGAATTATACTATGGCTACACCTTC,CASSELYYGYTF
-,-,TRBJ1-2,TRBV7-2,TGTGCCAGCAGCTTAGAACTTAACGGGTATGGCTACACCTTC,CASSLELNGYGYTF
few,-,TRBJ1-2,TRBV6-5,TGTGCCAGCAGTCAGAGGTATGGCTACACCTTC,CASSQRYGYTF
-,TRBD1,TRBJ2-6,TRBV7-9,TGTGCCAGCAGCTTAGCGGGACAGGGACTCTCTGGGGCCAACGTCCTGACTTTC,CASSLAGQGLSGANVLTF
few,-,TRBJ1-5,TRBV24-1,TGTGCCACCTCGTCAGGGGTTAATCAGCCCCAGCATTTT,CATSSGVNQPQHF
-,-,TRBJ1-6,TRBV6-4,TGTGCCAGCAGTGAAGGGGGTAGTTCACCCCTCCACTTT,CASSEGGSSPLHF
-,-,TRBJ2-1,TRBV7-9,TGTGCCAGCAGTCTCCCCGTCGGGGGTGGGAATGAGCAGTTCTTC,CASSLPVGGGNEQFF
-,-,TRBJ2-2,TRBV6-2/TRBV6-3,TGTGCCAGCAGTTTGTATTCCGGGGAGCTGTTTTTT,CASSLYSGELFF
-,-,TRBJ2-7,TRBV14,TGTGCCAGCAGCCAAGAACAGGGTTACGAGCAGTACTTC,CASSQEQGYEQYF
-,-,TRBJ1-5,TRBV7-8,TGTGCCAGCAGCTTAGCCCGGGATCAGCCCCAGCATTTT,CASSLARDQPQHF
-,-,TRBJ1-4,TRBV28,TGTGCCAGCAGGAGCCTGTTATTTAATAAACTGTTTTTT,CASRSLLFNKLFF
-,-,TRBJ2-7,TRBV7-6,TGTGCCAGCAGCTTAGGTGGGCCAGGGGCCTTCTACGAGCAGTACTTC,CASSLGGPGAFYEQYF
-,-,TRBJ1-4,TRBV4-1,TGCGCCAGCAGCCAGAGGATCACAGGATACGGTGAAAAACTGTTTTTT,CASSQRITGYGEKLFF
-,TRBD1,TRBJ1-5,TRBV7-2,TGTGCCAGCAGCTTAGGGACAGGGCTGAATCAGCCCCAGCATTTT,CASSLGTGLNQPQHF
-,TRBD1,TRBJ1-6,TRBV18,TGTGCCAGCTCACCACGTCGGGACAGGGGTTATAATTCACCCCTCCACTTT,CASSPRRDRGYNSPLHF
-,TRBD2,TRBJ2-5,TRBV6-5,TGTGCCAGCAGTCTGACGGGGAGGGCGAGAGAGACCCAGTACTTC,CASSLTGRARETQYF
-,-,TRBJ2-7,TRBV27,TGTGCCAGCAGTTTGAGGATAACCTCCTACGAGCAGTACTTC,CASSLRITSYEQYF
-,TRBD1,TRBJ1-3,TRBV27,TGTGCCAGCAGTCAGGGGGCGCGCGGAAACACCATATATTTT,CASSQGARGNTIYF
-,TRBD2,TRBJ2-1,TRBV24-1,TGTGCCACCAGTGATTTGAGGCGGGGAGGGCCGGATGAGCAGTTCTTC,CATSDLRRGGPDEQFF
-,TRBD2,TRBJ2-4,TRBV5-6,TGTGCCAGCAGCTTGGCTTGGGGGGGTGATGCCAAAAACATTCAGTACTTC,CASSLAWGGDAKNIQYF
-,TRBD1,TRBJ1-2,TRBV19,TGTGCCAGTAGTAGACTAAACACGGGACAGTACTATGGCTACACCTTC,CASSRLNTGQYYGYTF
-,-,TRBJ1-4,TRBV6-2/TRBV6-3,TGTGCCAGCAGCAACATTGAAAAACTGTTTTTT,CASSNIEKLFF
-,-,TRBJ2-7,TRBV25-1,TGTGCCAGAAGTGAATATTGCCCTAGCTCCTACGAGCAGTACTTC,CARSEYCPSSYEQYF